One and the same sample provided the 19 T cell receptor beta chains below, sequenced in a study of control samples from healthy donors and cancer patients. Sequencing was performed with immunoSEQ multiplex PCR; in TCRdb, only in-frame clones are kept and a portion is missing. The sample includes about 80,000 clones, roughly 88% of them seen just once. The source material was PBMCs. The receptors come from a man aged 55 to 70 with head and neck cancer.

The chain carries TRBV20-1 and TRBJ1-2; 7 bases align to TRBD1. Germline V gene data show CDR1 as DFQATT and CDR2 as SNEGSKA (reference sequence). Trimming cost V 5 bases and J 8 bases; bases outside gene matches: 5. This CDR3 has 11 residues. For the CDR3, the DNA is TGCAGTGCTGTCAGGGGGGGCGGCTACACCTTC. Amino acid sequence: CSAVRGGGYTF.

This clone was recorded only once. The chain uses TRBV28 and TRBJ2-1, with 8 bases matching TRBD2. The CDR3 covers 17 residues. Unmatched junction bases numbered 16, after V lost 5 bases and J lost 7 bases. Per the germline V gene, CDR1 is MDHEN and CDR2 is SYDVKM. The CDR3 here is CASSRTRSGGRGNEQFF. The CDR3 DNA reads TGTGCCAGCAGTCGCACGAGGTCGGGAGGGCGGGGAAATGAGCAGTTCTTC.

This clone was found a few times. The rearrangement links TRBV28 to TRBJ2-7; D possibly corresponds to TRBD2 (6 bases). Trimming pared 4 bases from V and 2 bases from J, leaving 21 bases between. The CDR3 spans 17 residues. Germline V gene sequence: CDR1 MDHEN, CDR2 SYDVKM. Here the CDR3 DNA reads TGTGCCAGCAGTTCGAACCTTTGGGGGGACCTAACCTACGAGCAGTACTTC. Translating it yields CASSSNLWGDLTYEQYF.

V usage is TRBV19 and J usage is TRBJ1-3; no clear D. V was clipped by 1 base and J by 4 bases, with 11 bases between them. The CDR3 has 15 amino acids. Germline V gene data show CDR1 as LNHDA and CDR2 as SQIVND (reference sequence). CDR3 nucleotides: TGTGCCAGTAGTATAGCCCTCCCAGCAGGAAACACCATATATTTT. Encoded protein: CASSIALPAGNTIYF.

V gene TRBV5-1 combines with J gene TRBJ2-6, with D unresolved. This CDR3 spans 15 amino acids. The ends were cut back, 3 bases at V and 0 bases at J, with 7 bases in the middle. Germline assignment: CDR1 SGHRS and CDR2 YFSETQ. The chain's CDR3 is CASSSRTSGANVLTF. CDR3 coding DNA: TGCGCCAGCAGCTCGCGAACCTCTGGGGCCAACGTCCTGACTTTC.

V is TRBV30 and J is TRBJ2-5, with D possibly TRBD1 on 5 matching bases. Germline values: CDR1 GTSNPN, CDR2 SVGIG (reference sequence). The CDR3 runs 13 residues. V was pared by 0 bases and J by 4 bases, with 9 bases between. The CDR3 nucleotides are TGTGCCTGGAGTGTAAGACAGAGAGAGACCCAGTACTTC. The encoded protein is CAWSVRQRETQYF.

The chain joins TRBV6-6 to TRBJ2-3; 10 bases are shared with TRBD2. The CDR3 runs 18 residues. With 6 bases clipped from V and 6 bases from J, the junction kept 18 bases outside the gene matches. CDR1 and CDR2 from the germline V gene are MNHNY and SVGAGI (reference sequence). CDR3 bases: TGTGCCAGCAGCCGAAGACCCAGACTAGCGGGTTTTAGTGATACGCAGTATTTT. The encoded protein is CASSRRPRLAGFSDTQYF.

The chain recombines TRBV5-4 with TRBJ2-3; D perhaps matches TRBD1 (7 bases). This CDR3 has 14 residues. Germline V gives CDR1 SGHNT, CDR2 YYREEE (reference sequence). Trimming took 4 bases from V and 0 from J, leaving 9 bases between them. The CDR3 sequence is CASSAGQSTDTQYF. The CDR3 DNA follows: TGTGCCAGCAGCGCGGGACAGAGCACAGATACGCAGTATTTT.

The CDR3 DNA reads TGCGCCAGCAAAGATAGCTCTGGGGCCAACGTCCTGACTTTC. Translating it yields CASKDSSGANVLTF. This chain uses TRBV5-1 with TRBJ2-6; D gene unclear. V lost 6 bases to trimming and J lost 0 bases, with 7 bases between them. Per germline, CDR1 SGHRS and CDR2 YFSETQ. This CDR3 region has 14 residues.

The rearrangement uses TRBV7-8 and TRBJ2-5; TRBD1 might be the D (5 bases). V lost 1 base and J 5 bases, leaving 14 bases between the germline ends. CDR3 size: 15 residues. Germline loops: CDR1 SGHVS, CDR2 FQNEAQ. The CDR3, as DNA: TGTGCCAGCAGCTTAGAAGGGGCCGGATTTGAGACCCAGTACTTC. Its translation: CASSLEGAGFETQYF.

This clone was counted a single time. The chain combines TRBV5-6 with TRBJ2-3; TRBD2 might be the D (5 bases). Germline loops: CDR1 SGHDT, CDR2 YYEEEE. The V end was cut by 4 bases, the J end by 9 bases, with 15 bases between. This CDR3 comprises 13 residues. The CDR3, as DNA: TGTGCCAGCAGCACCAGCGGAGTAGGGACGCAGTATTTT. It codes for CASSTSGVGTQYF.

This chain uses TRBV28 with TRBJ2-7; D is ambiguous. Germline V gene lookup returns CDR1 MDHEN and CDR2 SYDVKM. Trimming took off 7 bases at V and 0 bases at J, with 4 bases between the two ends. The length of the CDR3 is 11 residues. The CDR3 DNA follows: TGTGCCAGCAAGAGCTCCTACGAGCAGTACTTC. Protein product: CASKSSYEQYF.

The CDR3 coding sequence is TGTGCCATCAGTAACCGGGTCAGGGAGGTGAACGAGCAGTACTTC. It specifies CAISNRVREVNEQYF. The chain links TRBV10-3 to TRBJ2-7; possible D gene TRBD2, 6 bases. CDR3 length: 15 residues. Germline assignment: CDR1 ENHRY and CDR2 SYGVKD. V dropped 5 bases and J dropped 5 bases, with 19 bases sitting between them.

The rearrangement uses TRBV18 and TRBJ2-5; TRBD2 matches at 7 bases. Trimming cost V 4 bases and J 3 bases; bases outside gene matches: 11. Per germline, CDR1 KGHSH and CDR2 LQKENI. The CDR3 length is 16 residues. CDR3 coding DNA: TGTGCCAGCTCACGGCGTCTAGCGGTCGGGGAAGAGACCCAGTACTTC. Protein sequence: CASSRRLAVGEETQYF.

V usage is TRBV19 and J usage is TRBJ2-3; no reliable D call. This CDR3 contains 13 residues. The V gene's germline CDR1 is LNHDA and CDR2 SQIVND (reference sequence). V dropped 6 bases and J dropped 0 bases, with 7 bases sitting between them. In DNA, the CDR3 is TGTGCCAGTAGAGCTTTTAGCACAGATACGCAGTATTTT. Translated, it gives CASRAFSTDTQYF.

The CDR3 is CASRKTGTGDYEQYF. The DNA of the CDR3 is TGTGCCAGCAGAAAAACCGGGACAGGGGACTACGAGCAGTACTTC. The rearrangement uses TRBV28 and TRBJ2-7; 10 bases match TRBD1. V shed 6 bases, J shed 3 bases, and the junction held 8 bases outside the gene matches. Germline-derived CDR1 and CDR2 are MDHEN and SYDVKM. The CDR3 loop spans 15 amino acids. Variable domain in full (rest from reference TRBV28 and TRBJ2-7): DVKVTQSSRYLVKRTGEKVFLECVQDMDHENMFWYRQDPGLGLRLIYFSYDVKMKEKGDIPEGYSVSREKKERFSLILESASTNQTSMYLCASRKTGTGDYEQYFGPGTRLTVT.

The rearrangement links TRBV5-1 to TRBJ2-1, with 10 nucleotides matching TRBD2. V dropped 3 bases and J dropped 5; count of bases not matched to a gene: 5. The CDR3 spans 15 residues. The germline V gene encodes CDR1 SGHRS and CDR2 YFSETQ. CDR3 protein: CASSSLAGDDNEQFF. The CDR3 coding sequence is TGCGCCAGCAGCTCCCTAGCGGGAGATGACAATGAGCAGTTCTTC.

CDR3 bases: TGTGCCAGCAGGACTCTAGACTCTTACAATGAGCAGTTCTTC. Amino acids: CASRTLDSYNEQFF. The V gene is TRBV11-2, the J gene TRBJ2-1; D remains unclear. The CDR3 contains 14 residues. The V gene's germline CDR1 is SGHAT and CDR2 FQNNGV. Trimming took 6 bases from V and 4 from J, leaving 13 bases between them.

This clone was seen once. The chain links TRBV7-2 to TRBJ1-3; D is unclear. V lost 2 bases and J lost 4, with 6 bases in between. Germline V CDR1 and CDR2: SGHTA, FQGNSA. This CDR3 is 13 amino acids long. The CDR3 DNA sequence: TGTGCCAGCAGCTTAAACTTAGGAAACACCATATATTTT. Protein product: CASSLNLGNTIYF.